These 17 T cell receptor beta chains originate from one sample sequenced in a study of beta chain features in type 1 diabetes. The authors reverse transcribed all of the isolated RNA, so sequencing captured expressed TCRB transcripts. Only in-frame clones appear in the TCRdb table, and some are missing; sequencing was by immunoSEQ multiplex PCR. The table includes under 250,000 clones, 14% detected once. The sample taken for sequencing was naive CD4+ T cells from blood. The source of these receptors is a woman aged 40 to 55 in good health.

This clone came up a few times. This CDR3 is also generated by other DNA sequences in the sample. This rearrangement joins TRBV19 to TRBJ2-2; the D is unclear. V was pared by 1 base and J by 1 base, with 4 bases between. Per germline, CDR1 LNHDA and CDR2 SQIVND (reference sequence). CDR3 length: 14 residues. The CDR3: CASSIAGNTGELFF. The CDR3 DNA reads TGTGCCAGTAGTATAGCAGGGAACACCGGGGAGCTGTTTTTT.

This clone occurred a few times. The chain employs TRBV27 and TRBJ1-1; 7 nucleotides line up with TRBD1. J gave up 3 bases and V 7 bases, and 8 bases lay outside the gene matches. This CDR3 is built from 14 residues. In germline, CDR1 is MNHEY, CDR2 SMNVEV (reference sequence). CDR3 loop: CASTPTGSDTEAFF. The CDR3 nucleotides are TGTGCCAGCACCCCGACAGGGTCGGACACTGAAGCTTTCTTT.

The chain joins TRBV7-9 to TRBJ1-5; a possible D gene is TRBD1 (5 bases). Germline CDR1 is SEHNR and CDR2 is FQNEAQ (reference sequence). Between the trimmed V and J ends, which lost 1 base and 4 bases, there was a span of 11 bases. The CDR3 extends over 15 amino acids. CDR3 sequence (DNA): TGTGCCAGCAGCTTAGGGGAGGCAGGGAATCAGCCCCAGCATTTT. Residues: CASSLGEAGNQPQHF.

This clone was detected a few times. This chain links TRBV5-1 with TRBJ1-2, with D perhaps matching TRBD1 (5 bases). CDR1 SGHRS and CDR2 YFSETQ come from the germline V gene. V was trimmed by 5 bases and J by 3 bases, leaving 17 bases between them. The CDR3 runs 15 residues. CDR3 bases: TGCGCCAGCAGTAGGGGCTGGGGGGAAGACTATGGCTACACCTTC. Translating it yields CASSRGWGEDYGYTF.

The chain joins TRBV19 to TRBJ1-2; D is possibly TRBD1 (6 bases). Trimming shortened V by 3 bases and J by 8 bases, and 10 bases separated the two germline ends. In germline, CDR1 is LNHDA, CDR2 SQIVND (reference sequence). The CDR3 loop spans 12 amino acids. The CDR3, as DNA: TGTGCCAGTAGTATTCCCAGGGGCGGCTACACCTTC. Translation gives CASSIPRGGYTF.

This clone was counted only a few times. The chain is built from TRBV11-2 and TRBJ2-3; D call uncertain. Per the germline V gene, CDR1 is SGHAT and CDR2 is FQNNGV. V dropped 5 bases and J dropped 2 bases, with 5 bases sitting between them. This CDR3 is built from 12 residues. Here the CDR3 reads CASSQNTDTQYF. The DNA for the CDR3 is TGTGCCAGCAGCCAAAACACAGATACGCAGTATTTT.

The chain has TRBV2 and TRBJ2-7, with D perhaps matching TRBD2 (6 bases). The CDR3 totals 16 residues. V was pared by 2 bases and J by 4 bases, with 18 bases between. Per the germline V gene, CDR1 is SNHLY and CDR2 is FYNNEI. The CDR3 reads CASSEWSGGGEYEQYF. In DNA form, the CDR3 reads TGTGCCAGCAGTGAATGGTCCGGGGGTGGGGAGTACGAGCAGTACTTC.

This clone was observed a few times. The J gene is TRBJ1-1, the V gene TRBV5-1; D ambiguous. This CDR3 has 14 residues. CDR1 SGHRS and CDR2 YFSETQ come from the germline V gene. V lost 7 bases, J lost 6 bases, and 19 bases lay in between. The CDR3 coding sequence is TGCGCCAGCGGCATATCTGGCGAAGGAGCTGAAGCTTTCTTT. This sequence encodes CASGISGEGAEAFF.

V is TRBV2 and J is TRBJ2-3; D may be TRBD2 (6 bases). CDR3 size: 15 residues. Trimming left V 3 bases short and J 4 bases short, with 14 bases between. Germline V lookup: CDR1 SNHLY, CDR2 FYNNEI. CDR3 amino acids: CASSESGVGPDTQYF. In DNA, the CDR3 is TGTGCCAGCAGTGAGTCGGGAGTGGGCCCAGATACGCAGTATTTT. Full variable domain (outside the CDR3, taken from reference TRBV2 and TRBJ2-3): EPEVTQTPSHQVTQMGQEVILRCVPISNHLYFYWYRQILGQKVEFLVSFYNNEISEKSEIFDDQFSVERPDGSNFTLKIRSTKLEDSAMYFCASSESGVGPDTQYFGPGTRLTVL.

The V call is TRBV5-6, the J call TRBJ1-1, with D tentatively TRBD1 (6 bases). CDR1 is SGHDT and CDR2 is YYEEEE in the germline V gene. This CDR3 contains 14 residues. Trimming shortened V by 0 bases and J by 3 bases, and 9 bases separated the two germline ends. As DNA, the CDR3 is TGTGCCAGCAGCTTGGGAAACAGGGACACTGAAGCTTTCTTT. Translating gives CASSLGNRDTEAFF.

This clone has just a few counts. The rearrangement links TRBV10-3 to TRBJ2-7, with 8 bases that match TRBD1. V lost 8 bases to trimming and J lost 0 bases; unmatched junction nucleotides: 3. CDR1 and CDR2 from the germline V gene are ENHRY and SYGVKD. The CDR3 runs 13 residues. The CDR3 nucleotides read TGTGCCATCGCAACAGGGGGCTCCTACGAGCAGTACTTC. Residues: CAIATGGSYEQYF.

This clone was detected a few times. The J gene is TRBJ1-1, the V gene TRBV10-3, with 8 bases fitting TRBD1. After removal of 5 bases from V and 5 bases from J, the junction contained 1 base not matched to a gene. From germline, CDR1 is ENHRY and CDR2 SYGVKD. The CDR3 extends over 12 amino acids. The CDR3 region has the DNA TGTGCCATCAGTAGGACAGGGACTGAAGCTTTCTTT. It yields the protein CAISRTGTEAFF.

V and J are TRBV7-9 and TRBJ2-1, with TRBD2 matching 10 bases. Unmatched junction bases numbered 3, after V lost 5 bases and J lost 2 bases. The germline V gene encodes CDR1 SEHNR and CDR2 FQNEAQ (reference sequence). The CDR3 loop spans 15 amino acids. DNA for the CDR3: TGTGCCAGCAGCCGCCTAGCGGGGGCCTACAATGAGCAGTTCTTC. Translating gives CASSRLAGAYNEQFF.

Remarks on this clone: Other DNA sequences in the sample encode the same CDR3. The rearrangement links TRBV18 to TRBJ1-5; D unclear. There are 15 residues in the CDR3. V lost 1 base and J lost 2, with 9 bases in between. Germline CDR1 and CDR2: KGHSH and LQKENI. CDR3 sequence: CASSPRGGGNQPQHF. The DNA of the CDR3 is TGTGCCAGCTCACCACGAGGAGGTGGCAATCAGCCCCAGCATTTT.

The sample holds a few counts of this clone. The chain is built from TRBV4-1 and TRBJ2-5, with D maybe TRBD1 (6 bases). Trimming removed 5 bases at V and 9 bases at J, with 10 bases between. This CDR3 has 11 amino acids. Germline V gene data show CDR1 as MGHRA and CDR2 as YSYEKL. CDR3 loop: CASSKQGSQYF. CDR3 nucleotides: TGCGCCAGCAGCAAACAGGGTTCCCAGTACTTC.

This clone turned up a few times. The chain couples TRBV7-2 to TRBJ2-7, with a weak D call TRBD1 (6 bases). The CDR3 has 15 amino acids. Germline V gene data show CDR1 as SGHTA and CDR2 as FQGNSA. Trimming took 3 bases from V and 1 from J, leaving 13 bases between them. The CDR3 is CASSFPGQRSYEQYF. The CDR3 nucleotides read TGTGCCAGCAGCTTTCCGGGACAACGTTCCTACGAGCAGTACTTC.

This clone was detected a few times. The chain employs TRBV7-9 and TRBJ1-6; D is unclear. In germline, CDR1 is SEHNR, CDR2 FQNEAQ (reference sequence). Trimming stripped 1 base from V and 6 bases from J, with 10 bases between. CDR3 length equals 15 residues. CDR3 sequence reads: CASSLGGRRNSPLHF. As DNA, the CDR3 is TGTGCCAGCAGCTTAGGCGGGCGGCGTAATTCACCCCTCCACTTT.